Below are 20 T cell receptor beta chains sequenced from a single sample in a study of CXCR3-negative and CXCR3-positive naive CD8 T cells. Each TRB cDNA library was prepared by 5' RACE (with UMI labels). Using the 5' RACE reads, TCRdb records one entry per CDR3 protein without DNA. This sample's clone table lists some 130,000 distinct CDR3 sequences. Sequenced input: naive CXCR3- CD8+ T cells from blood. Subset described: CD45RO-CCR7+CD27+CD95- naive CD8+ T cells lacking CXCR3 (TNR3-). These receptors were taken from a human donor in good health. Some clones in this sample may be carry-over from other donors' samples.

The V gene is TRBV20-1, the J gene TRBJ1-1. The CDR3 loop spans 13 amino acids. Germline assignment: CDR1 DFQATT and CDR2 SNEGSKA (reference sequence). The CDR3 sequence: CSARRLGNTEAFF.

The chain joins TRBV20-1 to TRBJ2-5; the TCRdb D gene call, TRBD1, has no DNA to confirm it. The CDR3 consists of 15 residues. Germline assignment: CDR1 DFQATT and CDR2 SNEGSKA (reference sequence). CDR3 amino acids: CSAPERTRPGETQYF.

The gene calls are TRBV5-6 and TRBJ2-7; TCRdb picks TRBD1, but there is no DNA to check that call. Germline V lookup: CDR1 SGHDT, CDR2 YYEEEE. CDR3 length: 13 amino acids. The CDR3 here is CASSWGTGDEQYF. Filled out from reference TRBV5-6 and TRBJ2-7, the complete variable domain reads DAGVTQSPTHLIKTRGQQVTLRCSPKSGHDTVSWYQQALGQGPQFIFQYYEEEERQRGNFPDRFSGHQFPNYSSELNVNALLLGDSALYLCASSWGTGDEQYFGPGTRLTVT.

CDR3 protein: CASSVSVSSSGANEQYF. The chain carries TRBV9 and TRBJ2-7; TCRdb's D call, TRBD2, is unchecked because there is no DNA. CDR1 and CDR2 from the germline V gene are SGDLS and YYNGEE. This CDR3 is built from 17 residues.

This rearrangement joins TRBV27 to TRBJ2-1; TCRdb's D gene call, TRBD2, goes unchecked for lack of DNA. CDR1 and CDR2 from the germline V gene are MNHEY and SMNVEV (reference sequence). This CDR3 is built from 13 residues. The CDR3 loop reads CASATSGNNEQFF.

This chain connects TRBV4-2 to TRBJ2-3; TCRdb designates TRBD2, a call that cannot be tested without DNA. Germline-derived CDR1 and CDR2 are LGHNA and YNFKEQ. The CDR3 totals 16 residues. CDR3 region: CASSPLAGERTDTQYF.

The CDR3 is CASSYGRGSGEQYF. The chain employs TRBV4-1 and TRBJ2-7; TCRdb's D gene call, TRBD1, goes unchecked for lack of DNA. The CDR3 contains 14 residues. CDR1 and CDR2 (germline): MGHRA, YSYEKL.

CDR3 loop: CASSPGLAEDQETQYF. V is TRBV28 and J is TRBJ2-5; the D call from TCRdb, TRBD2, cannot be confirmed without DNA. In germline, CDR1 is MDHEN, CDR2 SYDVKM. This CDR3 has 16 amino acids. Looking up the rest from reference TRBV28 and TRBJ2-5 gives the full variable domain: DVKVTQSSRYLVKRTGEKVFLECVQDMDHENMFWYRQDPGLGLRLIYFSYDVKMKEKGDIPEGYSVSREKKERFSLILESASTNQTSMYLCASSPGLAEDQETQYFGPGTRLLVL.

The rearrangement links TRBV5-1 to TRBJ1-1; as DNA is missing, the TRBD1 call by TCRdb cannot be tested. Germline V gives CDR1 SGHRS, CDR2 YFSETQ. This CDR3 is 14 amino acids long. This CDR3 is CASSPQTGDTEAFF.

J is TRBJ2-1 and V is TRBV27; the TCRdb call, TRBD2, lacks DNA for checking. The length of the CDR3 is 15 residues. Germline loops: CDR1 MNHEY, CDR2 SMNVEV (reference sequence). This chain's CDR3 is CASSYLGLAANEQFF.

The chain joins TRBV12-3 or TRBV12-4 to TRBJ2-6. There are 13 residues in the CDR3. CDR3 protein: CASSLRGANVLTF.

The chain couples TRBV2 to TRBJ2-2; the D call from TCRdb, TRBD2, cannot be confirmed without DNA. This CDR3 contains 14 residues. CDR1 and CDR2 (germline): SNHLY, FYNNEI. This CDR3 is CATLAGGPTGELFF.

This chain joins TRBV6-4 and TRBJ2-2. Looked up from germline, CDR1 is MRHNA and CDR2 is SNTAGT. CDR3 size: 13 residues. The CDR3 reads CASSEENTGELFF.

J is TRBJ1-1 and V is TRBV12-3 or TRBV12-4; TCRdb returns TRBD1, unconfirmable since there is no DNA. The CDR3 has 15 residues. The CDR3: CASSYDPGDRPEAFF.

J is TRBJ2-1 and V is TRBV23-1. TRBV23-1 is classed as an ORF, of uncertain function. The CDR3 totals 12 residues. The CDR3 spells CASSQSWGEQFF.

The chain couples TRBV6-6 to TRBJ2-2; TCRdb names TRBD1, which stays unverified in the absence of DNA. CDR1 is MNHNY and CDR2 is SVGAGI in the germline V gene (reference sequence). The CDR3 runs 12 residues. This chain's CDR3 is CAGEGSPGELFF.

The rearrangement uses TRBV7-2 and TRBJ2-7. This CDR3 spans 12 amino acids. CDR1 is SGHTA and CDR2 is FQGNSA in the germline V gene. The chain's CDR3 is CASSSEYYEQYF.

This chain uses TRBV13 with TRBJ2-5; the TCRdb call, TRBD2, lacks DNA for checking. This CDR3 contains 16 residues. Per the germline V gene, CDR1 is PRHDT and CDR2 is FYEKMQ (reference sequence). This CDR3 reads CASRFSGSGPQETQYF.

This rearrangement joins TRBV29-1 to TRBJ2-7; the TCRdb D gene call, TRBD1, has no DNA to confirm it. The CDR3 runs to 13 residues. Germline CDR1 reads SQVTM; CDR2 reads ANQGSEA. The CDR3 is CSVERQGSYEQYF.

The chain combines TRBV7-9 with TRBJ2-7; TCRdb's D gene call, TRBD1, goes unchecked for lack of DNA. Germline CDR1 is SEHNR and CDR2 is FQNEAQ (reference sequence). The CDR3 covers 16 residues. The CDR3 reads CASSLRQDRGSDEQYF.